Below, 3 T cell receptor beta chains from the same sample are listed, as sequenced in a study of blood T cell repertoires in COVID-19 (dated by TCRdb to the early 2020s). Library preparation employed the immunoSEQ multiplex PCR assay. In TCRdb, the immuneACCESS table is reduced to in-frame sequences with V and J assigned. These tables do not hold every clone; where another copy was compared, an unresolved V gene accounts for under half, and the others remain unexplained. The table for this sample lists about 71,000 clones; around 85% of them were counted only once. The ten largest clonotypes hold just over 5% of the sample. What was sequenced was peripheral blood. Receptors originate from a man older than 75 with acute or convalescent COVID-19.

This clone is deemed medium-sized. The chain joins TRBV2 to TRBJ2-7; tentative D call: TRBD2 (6 bases). V was shortened by 1 base and J by 3 bases, with 10 bases between the two germline ends. Germline V CDR1 and CDR2: SNHLY, FYNNEI. CDR3 length equals 14 residues. For the CDR3, the DNA is TGTGCCAGCAGTGAAGGCGGGGCCGACTACGAGCAGTACTTC. It translates to CASSEGGADYEQYF. Complete variable domain (other parts from reference TRBV2 and TRBJ2-7): EPEVTQTPSHQVTQMGQEVILRCVPISNHLYFYWYRQILGQKVEFLVSFYNNEISEKSEIFDDQFSVERPDGSNFTLKIRSTKLEDSAMYFCASSEGGADYEQYFGPGTRLTVT.

The CDR3 DNA is TGTGCCAGCAGTTTAGGCGGGGGGGGAGGACAGGTGTATAATTCACCCCTCCACTTT. Protein sequence: CASSLGGGGGQVYNSPLHF. V gene TRBV28 combines with J gene TRBJ1-6; 7 bases align to TRBD1. CDR3 length equals 19 residues. After removal of 2 bases from V and 4 bases from J, the junction contained 14 bases not matched to a gene. The germline gives CDR1 MDHEN, CDR2 SYDVKM.

This chain uses TRBV30 with TRBJ2-3, with TRBD2 identical over 14 bases. CDR3 size: 16 residues. The V gene's germline CDR1 is GTSNPN and CDR2 SVGIG (reference sequence). V trimming: 2 bases; J trimming: 6 bases; junction bases outside the gene matches: 7. The CDR3: CAWSPGLAGAGDTQYF. The DNA of the CDR3 is TGTGCCTGGAGTCCGGGACTAGCGGGGGCGGGGGATACGCAGTATTTT.